This T cell receptor (beta chain) was profiled in a study of blood T cell repertoires in COVID-19. Study overall: Acute and convalescent COVID-19 samples came from the United States, Italy and Spain. PBMCs, B-cell-depleted T cells, or T cells provided the cDNA or gDNA that made up the material.

In the original workflow: Reference gene primers were amplified, and this amplification served to estimate nucleated cell counts. This table comes from immunoSEQ multiplex PCR, and its TCRdb copy is limited to in-frame clones, with some not included. D and trimming come from the DNA, and the V and J calls and clone size come from that table. The data hold 100,000 or so clones, with 70% to 90% observed a single time. This CDR3 has 15 amino acids. Germline-derived CDR1 and CDR2 are SGHNT and YYREEE (reference sequence). Trimming shortened V by 1 base and J by 8 bases, and 18 bases separated the two germline ends.

The chain links TRBV5-4 to TRBJ1-1; D possibly corresponds to TRBD1 (5 bases). This receptor was taken from a human donor in a cohort sampled during active COVID-19. The sample consisted of peripheral blood. In DNA form, the CDR3 reads TGTGCCAGCAGCTTGAACGCAGGGATGTTATCCGAAGCTTTCTTT. The encoded protein is CASSLNAGMLSEAFF.